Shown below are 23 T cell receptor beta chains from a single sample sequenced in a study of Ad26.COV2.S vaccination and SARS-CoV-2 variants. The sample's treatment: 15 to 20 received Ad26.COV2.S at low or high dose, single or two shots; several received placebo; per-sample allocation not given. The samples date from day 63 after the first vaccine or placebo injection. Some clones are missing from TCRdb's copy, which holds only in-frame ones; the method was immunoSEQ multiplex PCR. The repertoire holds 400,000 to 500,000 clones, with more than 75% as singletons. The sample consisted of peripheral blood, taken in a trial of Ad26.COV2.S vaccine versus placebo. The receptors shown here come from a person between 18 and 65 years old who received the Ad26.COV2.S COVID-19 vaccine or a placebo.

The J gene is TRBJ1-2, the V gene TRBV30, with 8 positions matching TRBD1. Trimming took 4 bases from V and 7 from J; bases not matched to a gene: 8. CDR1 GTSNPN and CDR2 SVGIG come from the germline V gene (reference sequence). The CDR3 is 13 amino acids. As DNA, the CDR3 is TGTGCCTGGAAGGGGCAGGGGGCTTCTGGCTACACCTTC. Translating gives CAWKGQGASGYTF.

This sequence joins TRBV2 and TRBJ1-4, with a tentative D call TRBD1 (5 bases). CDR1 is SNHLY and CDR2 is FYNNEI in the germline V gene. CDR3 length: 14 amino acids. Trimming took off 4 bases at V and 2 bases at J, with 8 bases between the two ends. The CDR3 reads CASSGGATNEKLFF. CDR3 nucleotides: TGTGCCAGCAGTGGAGGGGCCACTAATGAAAAACTGTTTTTT.

The CDR3, as DNA: TGTGCCAGCGACGTGGGACAAGAGTTCTCGCAGTATTTT. Its translation is CASDVGQEFSQYF. This chain connects TRBV6-5 to TRBJ2-3; perhaps TRBD1 as D (6 bases). Germline assignment: CDR1 MNHEY and CDR2 SVGAGI. There are 13 residues in the CDR3. Trimming removed 8 bases from V and 10 bases from J, with 19 bases in between.

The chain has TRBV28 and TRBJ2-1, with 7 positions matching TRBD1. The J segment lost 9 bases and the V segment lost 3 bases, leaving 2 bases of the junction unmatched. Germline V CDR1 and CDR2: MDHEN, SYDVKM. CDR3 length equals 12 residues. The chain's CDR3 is CASSLTGIEQFF. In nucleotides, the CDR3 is TGTGCCAGCAGTTTGACAGGGATTGAGCAGTTCTTC.

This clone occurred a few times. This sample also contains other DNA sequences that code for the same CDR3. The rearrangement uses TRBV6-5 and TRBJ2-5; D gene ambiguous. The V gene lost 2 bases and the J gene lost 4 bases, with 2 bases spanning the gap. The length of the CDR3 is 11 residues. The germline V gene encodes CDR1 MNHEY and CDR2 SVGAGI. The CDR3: CASSYGETQYF. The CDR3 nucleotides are TGTGCCAGCAGTTACGGAGAGACCCAGTACTTC.

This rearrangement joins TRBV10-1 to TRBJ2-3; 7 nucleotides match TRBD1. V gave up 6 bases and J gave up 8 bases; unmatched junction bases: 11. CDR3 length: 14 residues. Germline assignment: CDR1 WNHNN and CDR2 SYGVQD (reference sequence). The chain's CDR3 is CASRGTVGDATQYF. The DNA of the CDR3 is TGCGCCAGCAGGGGGACAGTCGGTGATGCTACGCAGTATTTT.

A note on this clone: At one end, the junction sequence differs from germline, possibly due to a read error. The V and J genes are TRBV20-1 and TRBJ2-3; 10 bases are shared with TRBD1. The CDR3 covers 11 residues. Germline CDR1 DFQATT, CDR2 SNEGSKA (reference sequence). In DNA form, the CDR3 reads TGCAGTGCTCTACGGGACAGGGGCTGGGATTTT. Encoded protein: CSALRDRGWDF.

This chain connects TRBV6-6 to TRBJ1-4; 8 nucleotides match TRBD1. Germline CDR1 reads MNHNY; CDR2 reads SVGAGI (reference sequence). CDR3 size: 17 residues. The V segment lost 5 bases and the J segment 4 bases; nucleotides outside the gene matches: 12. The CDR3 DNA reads TGTGCCAGCAGTCAAACCGGGACAGGCATTTATAATGAAAAACTGTTTTTT. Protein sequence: CASSQTGTGIYNEKLFF.

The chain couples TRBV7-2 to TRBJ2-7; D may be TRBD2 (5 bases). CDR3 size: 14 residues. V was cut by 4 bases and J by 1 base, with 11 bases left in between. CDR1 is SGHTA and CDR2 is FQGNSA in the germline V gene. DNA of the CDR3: TGTGCCAGCAGCTACGACTACGGGTCCTACGAGCAGTACTTC. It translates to CASSYDYGSYEQYF.

CDR3 DNA sequence: TGTGCCAGCAGCCCTCGAAGGTCAGATACGCAGTATTTT. Translating gives CASSPRRSDTQYF. The chain employs TRBV4-2 and TRBJ2-3, with no clear D. This CDR3 is 13 amino acids long. V was clipped by 4 bases and J by 4 bases, with 9 bases between them. The germline V gene encodes CDR1 LGHNA and CDR2 YNFKEQ.

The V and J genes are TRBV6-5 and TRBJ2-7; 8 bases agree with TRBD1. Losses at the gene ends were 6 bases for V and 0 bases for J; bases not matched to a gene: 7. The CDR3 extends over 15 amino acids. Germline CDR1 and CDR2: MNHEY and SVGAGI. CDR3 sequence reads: CASSRGQGSSYEQYF. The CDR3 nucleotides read TGTGCCAGCAGCCGAGGACAGGGAAGCTCCTACGAGCAGTACTTC.

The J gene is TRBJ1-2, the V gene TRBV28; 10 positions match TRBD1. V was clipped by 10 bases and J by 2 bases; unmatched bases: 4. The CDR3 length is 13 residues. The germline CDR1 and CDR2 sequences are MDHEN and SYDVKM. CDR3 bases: TGTGCCATAGTGGGACAGGGGAACTATGGCTACACCTTC. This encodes CAIVGQGNYGYTF.

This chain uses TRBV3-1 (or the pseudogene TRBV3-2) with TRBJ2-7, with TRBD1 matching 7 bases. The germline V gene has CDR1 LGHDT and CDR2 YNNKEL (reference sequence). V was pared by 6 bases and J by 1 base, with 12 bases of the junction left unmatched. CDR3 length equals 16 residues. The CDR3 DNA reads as TGTGCCAGCAGTGACACCGGGACAGTTATATCCTACGAGCAGTACTTC. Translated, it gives CASSDTGTVISYEQYF.

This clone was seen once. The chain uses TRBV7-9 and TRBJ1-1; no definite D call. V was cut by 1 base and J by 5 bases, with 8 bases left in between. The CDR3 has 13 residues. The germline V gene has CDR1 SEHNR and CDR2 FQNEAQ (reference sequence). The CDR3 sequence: CASSLVGSTEAFF. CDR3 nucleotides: TGTGCCAGCAGCTTAGTTGGGAGTACTGAAGCTTTCTTT. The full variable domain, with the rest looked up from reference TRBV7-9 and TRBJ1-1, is DTGVSQNPRHKITKRGQNVTFRCDPISEHNRLYWYRQTLGQGPEFLTYFQNEAQLEKSRLLSDRFSAERPKGSFSTLEIQRTEQGDSAMYLCASSLVGSTEAFFGQGTRLTVV.

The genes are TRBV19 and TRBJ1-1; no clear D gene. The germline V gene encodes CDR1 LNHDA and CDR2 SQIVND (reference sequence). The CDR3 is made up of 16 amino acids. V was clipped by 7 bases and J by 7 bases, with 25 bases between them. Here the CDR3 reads CASTKPRGQAAIEAFF. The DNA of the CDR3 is TGTGCCAGTACCAAGCCGAGAGGGCAGGCGGCCATTGAAGCTTTCTTT. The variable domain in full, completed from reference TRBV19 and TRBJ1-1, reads DGGITQSPKYLFRKEGQNVTLSCEQNLNHDAMYWYRQDPGQGLRLIYYSQIVNDFQKGDIAEGYSVSREKKESFPLTVTSAQKNPTAFYLCASTKPRGQAAIEAFFGQGTRLTVV.

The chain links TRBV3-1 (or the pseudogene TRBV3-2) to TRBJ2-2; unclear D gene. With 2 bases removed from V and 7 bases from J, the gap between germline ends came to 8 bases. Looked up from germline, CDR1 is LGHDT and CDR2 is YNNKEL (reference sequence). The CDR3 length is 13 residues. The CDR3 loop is CASSQSRVGELFF. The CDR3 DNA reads TGTGCCAGCAGCCAAAGTAGGGTCGGGGAGCTGTTTTTT.

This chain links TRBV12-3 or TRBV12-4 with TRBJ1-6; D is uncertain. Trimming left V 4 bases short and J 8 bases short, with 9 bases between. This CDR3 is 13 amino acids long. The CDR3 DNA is TGTGCCAGCAGTTGGGGTAGGGATTCACCCCTCCACTTT. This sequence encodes CASSWGRDSPLHF.

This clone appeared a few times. In nucleotides, the CDR3 is TGCAGCGTTGCGGTAGTAGGGGTGAGCTCCGAGCAGTACTTC. Protein sequence: CSVAVVGVSSEQYF. The chain links TRBV29-1 to TRBJ2-7, with D possibly TRBD1 on 5 matching bases. The CDR3 has 14 residues. With 4 bases removed from V and 6 bases from J, the gap between germline ends came to 19 bases. The germline V gene encodes CDR1 SQVTM and CDR2 ANQGSEA.

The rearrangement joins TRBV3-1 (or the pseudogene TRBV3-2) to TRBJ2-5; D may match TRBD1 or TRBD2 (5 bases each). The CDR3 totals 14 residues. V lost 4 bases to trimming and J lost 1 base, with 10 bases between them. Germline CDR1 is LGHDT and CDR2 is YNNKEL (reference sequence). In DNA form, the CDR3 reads TGTGCCAGCAGCCCCCGGGGCAGCCAAGAGACCCAGTACTTC. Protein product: CASSPRGSQETQYF.

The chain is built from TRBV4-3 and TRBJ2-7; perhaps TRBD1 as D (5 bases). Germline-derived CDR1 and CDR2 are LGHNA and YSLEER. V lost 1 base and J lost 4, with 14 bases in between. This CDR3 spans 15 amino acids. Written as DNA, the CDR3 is TGCGCCAGCAGCCAAGTAGCAGGGCACGGTTACGAGCAGTACTTC. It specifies CASSQVAGHGYEQYF.

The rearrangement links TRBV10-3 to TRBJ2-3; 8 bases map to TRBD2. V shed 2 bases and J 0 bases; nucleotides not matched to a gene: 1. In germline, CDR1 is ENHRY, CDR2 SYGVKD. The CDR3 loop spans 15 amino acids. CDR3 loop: CAISETSGSTDTQYF. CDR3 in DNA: TGTGCCATCAGTGAGACTAGCGGTAGCACAGATACGCAGTATTTT.

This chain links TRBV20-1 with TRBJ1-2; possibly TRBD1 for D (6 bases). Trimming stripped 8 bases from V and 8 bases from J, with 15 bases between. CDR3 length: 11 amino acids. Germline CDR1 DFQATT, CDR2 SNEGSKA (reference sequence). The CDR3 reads CSTRDMEGYTF. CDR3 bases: TGCAGTACCCGGGACATGGAAGGCTACACCTTC.

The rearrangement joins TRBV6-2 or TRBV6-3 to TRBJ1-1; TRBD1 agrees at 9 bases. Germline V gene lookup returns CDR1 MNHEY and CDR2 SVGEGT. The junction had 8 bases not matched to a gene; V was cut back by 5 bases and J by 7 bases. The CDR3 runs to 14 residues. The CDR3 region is CASSRPGTGYEAFF. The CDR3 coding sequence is TGTGCCAGCAGTCGTCCCGGGACAGGGTATGAAGCTTTCTTT.